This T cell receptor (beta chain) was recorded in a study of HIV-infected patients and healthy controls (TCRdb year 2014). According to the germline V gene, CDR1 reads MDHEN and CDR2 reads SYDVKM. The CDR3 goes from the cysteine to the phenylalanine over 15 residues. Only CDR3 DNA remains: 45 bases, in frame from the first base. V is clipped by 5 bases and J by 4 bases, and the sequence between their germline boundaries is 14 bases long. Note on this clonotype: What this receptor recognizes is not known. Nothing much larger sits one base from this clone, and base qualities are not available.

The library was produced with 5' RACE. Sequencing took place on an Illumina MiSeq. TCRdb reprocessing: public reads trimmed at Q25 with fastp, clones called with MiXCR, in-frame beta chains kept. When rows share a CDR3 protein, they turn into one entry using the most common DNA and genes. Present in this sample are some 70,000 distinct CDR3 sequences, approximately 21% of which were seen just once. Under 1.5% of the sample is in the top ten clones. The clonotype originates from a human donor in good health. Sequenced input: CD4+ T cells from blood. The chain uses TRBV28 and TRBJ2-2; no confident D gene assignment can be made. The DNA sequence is TGTGCCAGCAGTCCGGTTAACCGGGTCACCGGGGAGCTGTTTTTT. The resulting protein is CASSPVNRVTGELFF.